This T cell receptor beta chain was sequenced during a study of shared clonotypes between healthy human individuals. CDR3 size: 13 residues. CDR1 and CDR2 from the germline V gene are SGHTA and FQGNSA. V gave up 2 bases and J gave up 2 bases, with 6 bases separating them. In the case of this clone: This CDR3 is also generated by other DNA sequences in the sample.

Each of the donors was a healthy adult who was HIV-negative and had not had a recent acute infection or vaccination. The protocol was immunoSEQ multiplex PCR, while the TCRdb copy is restricted to in-frame clones and leaves out a portion. The repertoire holds some 2 million clones, with roughly 94% as singletons. The sequenced sample consisted of naive CD4+ T cells sorted from blood. Subset indicated: CD45RA+ positively selected. V gene TRBV7-2 combines with J gene TRBJ2-5, with D hard to call. The source of this sequence is a man aged 18 to 35 in good health. The CDR3 protein is CASSLLAQETQYF. CDR3 bases: TGTGCCAGCAGCTTATTGGCTCAAGAGACCCAGTACTTC. Supplemented by reference TRBV7-2 and TRBJ2-5, the full variable domain reads GAGVSQSPSNKVTEKGKDVELRCDPISGHTALYWYRQSLGQGLEFLIYFQGNSAPDKSGLPSDRFSAERTGGSVSTLTIQRTQQEDSAVYLCASSLLAQETQYFGPGTRLLVL.